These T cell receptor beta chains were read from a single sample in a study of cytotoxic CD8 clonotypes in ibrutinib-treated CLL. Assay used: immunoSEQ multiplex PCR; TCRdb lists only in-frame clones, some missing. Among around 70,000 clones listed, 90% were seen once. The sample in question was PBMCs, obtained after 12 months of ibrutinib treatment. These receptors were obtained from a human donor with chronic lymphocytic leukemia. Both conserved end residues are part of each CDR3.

CDR3: CASSPRNTGELFF
J: TRBJ2-2
V: TRBV7-3

CDR3: CASSVVGGGGDTQYF
J: TRBJ2-3
V: TRBV9

CDR3: CASSNRNYGYTF
J: TRBJ1-2
V: TRBV2

CDR3: CASSYRTGEQFF
J: TRBJ2-1
V: TRBV9

CDR3: CASSLSKRSLEYHSYEQYF
J: TRBJ2-7
V: TRBV27

CDR3: CASSIRDPRGGNTIYF
J: TRBJ1-3
V: TRBV19

CDR3: CASSYVAGGLGTEAFF
J: TRBJ1-1
V: TRBV6-5

CDR3: CASSQDPDSYEQYF
J: TRBJ2-7
V: TRBV4-3

CDR3: CASSELGGTQYF
J: TRBJ2-3
V: TRBV6-1

CDR3: CASSWTGDQPQHF
J: TRBJ1-5
V: TRBV2

CDR3: CASSFGSEPEAFF
J: TRBJ1-1
V: TRBV11-3

CDR3: CASSMGLAYEQYF
J: TRBJ2-7
V: TRBV19

CDR3: CASSLNRVVSEAFF
J: TRBJ1-1
V: TRBV11-1

CDR3: CASSVPGQGSHEQYF
J: TRBJ2-7
V: TRBV19

CDR3: CASSQALSGSLGNEQFF
J: TRBJ2-1
V: TRBV4-2

CDR3: CSVNPMQGAITDTQYF
J: TRBJ2-3
V: TRBV29-1

CDR3: CASTPRTSGNYEQYF
J: TRBJ2-7
V: TRBV5-1

CDR3: CASSQGQYEITDTQYF
J: TRBJ2-3
V: TRBV5-1

CDR3: CASSHTMGQGGSVLYEQYF
J: TRBJ2-7
V: TRBV5-6

CDR3: CATSRDRRIYEQYF
J: TRBJ2-7
V: TRBV15

CDR3: CASKMGGPYEQYF
J: TRBJ2-7
V: TRBV28

CDR3: CASSIDRRQGVNSNQPQHF
J: TRBJ1-5
V: TRBV19

CDR3: CASSLGGRLPNTEAFF
J: TRBJ1-1
V: TRBV7-8

CDR3: CASSLAGSPLNGYTF
J: TRBJ1-2
V: TRBV5-4

CDR3: CASSWGGADSYEQYF
J: TRBJ2-7
V: TRBV28

CDR3: CASSLIADSGANVLTF
J: TRBJ2-6
V: TRBV5-1

CDR3: CASSYAHRGRGEKLFF
J: TRBJ1-4
V: TRBV6-5

CDR3: CASSLARQGGAYNEQFF
J: TRBJ2-1
V: TRBV7-9

CDR3: CASSRTSGRGMANEQFF
J: TRBJ2-1
V: TRBV7-2

CDR3: CASRGTGASSYEQYF
J: TRBJ2-7
V: TRBV6-5

CDR3: CASVREGLSPETQYF
J: TRBJ2-5
V: TRBV5-1

CDR3: CATSSESRGLSQYF
J: TRBJ2-7
V: TRBV15

CDR3: CASSRTGFGNQPQHF
J: TRBJ1-5
V: TRBV6-1

CDR3: CASSQEILGRENIQYF
J: TRBJ2-4
V: TRBV4-1

CDR3: CASSGNLSNQPQHF
J: TRBJ1-5
V: TRBV6-1

CDR3: CASSIDAAVSSYEQYF
J: TRBJ2-7
V: TRBV19

CDR3: CASSFPGQGYEQYF
J: TRBJ2-7
V: TRBV6-5

CDR3: CASSRTGQGGSEQYF
J: TRBJ2-7
V: TRBV4-1

CDR3: CASSLGTGDNSPLHF
J: TRBJ1-6
V: TRBV7-3

CDR3: CASSLQEGLSTDTQYF
J: TRBJ2-3
V: TRBV7-9

CDR3: CASAINYGYTF
J: TRBJ1-2
V: TRBV28

CDR3: CASSPPSRNTEAFF
J: TRBJ1-1
V: TRBV19

CDR3: CASSFDRDTGELFF
J: TRBJ2-2
V: TRBV12-1

CDR3: CSVYYYGYTF
J: TRBJ1-2
V: TRBV29-1

CDR3: CASTRRRQLSGSDTQYF
J: TRBJ2-3
V: TRBV7-8

CDR3: CASSPGARTLVNEQFF
J: TRBJ2-1
V: TRBV5-1

CDR3: CASSYWGAGTEAFF
J: TRBJ1-1
V: TRBV6-5

CDR3: CASSPSGGAGDNEQFF
J: TRBJ2-1
V: TRBV7-2

CDR3: CASSPIESGRAGGELFF
J: TRBJ2-2
V: TRBV19

CDR3: CAWRREAQETQYF
J: TRBJ2-5
V: TRBV30

CDR3: CASGQVTNQPQHF
J: TRBJ1-5
V: TRBV19